This TCR beta chain is drawn from a study of Graves' ophthalmopathy and Graves' hyperthyroidism. Transcripts of RNA were the source for amplifying TCR beta CDR3 regions. After a first-round RT-PCR with HTBI primers, a second-round multiplex PCR was run. TCRdb re-analysed the multiplex PCR reads in MiXCR, keeping a single row per CDR3 protein. The sample comprises 300,000 to 350,000 distinct CDR3 sequences, about a sixth of which are singletons, and approximately 13% rests with the top ten. Serum thyroxine and TRAb, along with clinical symptoms, thyroid ultrasound and orbital computed tomography, were what diagnosis relied on. CDR1 and CDR2 (germline): SGDLS, YYNGEE. The CDR3 runs 14 residues. Trimming cost V 0 bases and J 5 bases; bases outside gene matches: 5. This clonotype showed up many times.

The J gene is TRBJ2-7, the V gene TRBV9; 7 bases match TRBD1. Specimen: peripheral blood. The receptor was derived from an adult man with Graves' ophthalmopathy. CDR3: CASSVDTGVHEQYF. CDR3 DNA: TGTGCCAGCAGCGTAGATACAGGGGTCCACGAGCAGTACTTC.